The 6 T cell receptor beta chains presented below share a single source sample, sequenced in a study of blood T cells in healthy people across ages. It was with a sample-barcoded 5' primer and a J-beta primer mix that a second PCR of roughly 7 to 12 cycles was run. TCRdb processed the 5' RACE reads anew with MiXCR; each CDR3 protein has one entry. The sample includes some 640,000 distinct CDR3 sequences, approximately 30% of them seen just once. Sequenced sample: blood. The receptor source for this set is a woman over 75 in good health.

This clonotype was seen at least ten times. The gene calls are TRBV15 and TRBJ1-6; the D gene is possibly TRBD1 (5 bases). The CDR3 totals 16 residues. Germline loops: CDR1 LNHNV, CDR2 YYDKDF (reference sequence). V lost 0 bases, J lost 10 bases, and 16 bases lay in between. The CDR3 loop reads CATSRELAGLGSPLHF. The CDR3, as DNA: TGTGCCACCAGCAGAGAGTTAGCAGGGTTAGGATCACCCCTCCACTTT.

The genes are TRBV20-1 and TRBJ2-4, with 12 bases matching TRBD2. The V and J ends lost 0 bases and 4 bases, in that order; junction bases with no gene match: 10. The CDR3 loop spans 18 amino acids. Germline V CDR1 and CDR2: DFQATT, SNEGSKA (reference sequence). The CDR3 DNA follows: TGCAGTGCTAGAGATCTCCTCCTAGCGGGGGGGAAGAAAAACATTCAGTACTTC. It encodes CSARDLLLAGGKKNIQYF.

This clonotype was recorded a few times. The rearrangement links TRBV4-1 to TRBJ1-1; D gene unclear. The CDR3 extends over 14 amino acids. The V gene's germline CDR1 is MGHRA and CDR2 YSYEKL. V was clipped by 0 bases and J by 11 bases, with 16 bases between them. The CDR3 bases are TGCGCCAGCAGCCAAGATACGGGCAGGTTCGGGGCTTTCTTT. It yields the protein CASSQDTGRFGAFF.

This clonotype was observed many times. V gene TRBV6-5 combines with J gene TRBJ1-2; 8 bases agree with TRBD1. CDR3 length: 16 amino acids. The V gene's germline CDR1 is MNHEY and CDR2 SVGAGI. Trimming at V came to 2 bases and at J to 0 bases, leaving 5 bases not matched to a gene. The CDR3 DNA sequence: TGTGCCAGCAGTTACCGGACAGGGCGGACTAACTATGGCTACACCTTC. Amino acids: CASSYRTGRTNYGYTF.

This clonotype was recorded at least ten times. This rearrangement joins TRBV2 to TRBJ2-6; D is undetermined. The germline V gene has CDR1 SNHLY and CDR2 FYNNEI. V was shortened by 4 bases and J by 3 bases, with 7 bases between the two germline ends. The CDR3 is 14 residues long. The CDR3 DNA sequence: TGTGCCAGCAGTGCCTCGGGTGGGGCCAACGTCCTGACTTTC. It is translated as CASSASGGANVLTF.

V is TRBV15 and J is TRBJ2-1; unclear D gene. Germline V gene data show CDR1 as LNHNV and CDR2 as YYDKDF (reference sequence). Trimming took off 0 bases at V and 1 base at J, with 7 bases between the two ends. This CDR3 contains 15 residues. CDR3: CATSRDVVSYNEQFF. The CDR3, as DNA: TGTGCCACCAGCAGAGACGTGGTTTCCTACAATGAGCAGTTCTTC.